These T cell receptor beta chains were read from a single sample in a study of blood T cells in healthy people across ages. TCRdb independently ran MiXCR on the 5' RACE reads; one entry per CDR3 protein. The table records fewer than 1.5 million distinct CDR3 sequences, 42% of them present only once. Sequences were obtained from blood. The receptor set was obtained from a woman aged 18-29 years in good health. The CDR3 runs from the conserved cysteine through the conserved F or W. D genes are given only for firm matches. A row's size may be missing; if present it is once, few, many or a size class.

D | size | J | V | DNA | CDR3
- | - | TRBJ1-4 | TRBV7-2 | TGTGCCAGCAGCTTAGAAGTTAATGAAAAACTGTTTTTT | CASSLEVNEKLFF
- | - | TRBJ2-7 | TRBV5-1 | TGCGCCAGCAGCCCGGGGGTAGCCCACGACTCCTACAATGAGCAGTACTTC | CASSPGVAHDSYNEQYF
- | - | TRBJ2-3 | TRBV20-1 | TGCAGTGCTAGAGAGTCCGGCACCCCTAGCACAGATACGCAGTATTTT | CSARESGTPSTDTQYF
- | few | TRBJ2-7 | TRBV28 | TGTGCCAGCAGCGAATTCAGGGAGCAGCAGTACTTC | CASSEFREQQYF
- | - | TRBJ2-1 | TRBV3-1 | TGTGCCAGCAGCCAAGAGAGCCTGGGGGGCAATGAGCAGTTCTTC | CASSQESLGGNEQFF
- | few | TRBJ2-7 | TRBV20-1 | TGCAGTGCTAGAGGTCCGGCTAGCTCCTACGAGCAGTACTTC | CSARGPASSYEQYF
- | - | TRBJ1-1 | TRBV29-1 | TGCAGCGCTATAGGACAGATGAACACTGAAGCTTTCTTT | CSAIGQMNTEAFF
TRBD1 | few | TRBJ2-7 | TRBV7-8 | TGTGCCAGCAGCGTATCGGGACAGGGGTACGAGCAGTACTTC | CASSVSGQGYEQYF
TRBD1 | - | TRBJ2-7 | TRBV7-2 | TGTGCCAGCAGCTTAGTAGGGGGCGCGGACGAGCAGTACTTC | CASSLVGGADEQYF
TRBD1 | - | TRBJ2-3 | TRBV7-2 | TGTGCCAGCAGCTTAGCTCCCGACAGGGGTGCCCCGGATACGCAGTATTTT | CASSLAPDRGAPDTQYF
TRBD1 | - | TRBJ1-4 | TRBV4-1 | TGCGCCAGCAGCCCGGACAGGGGGCTCGGCTCGGCAAAACTGTTTTTT | CASSPDRGLGSAKLFF
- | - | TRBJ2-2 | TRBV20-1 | TGCAGTGCTAGAGCCCTGCTGAACACCGGGGAGCTGTTTTTT | CSARALLNTGELFF
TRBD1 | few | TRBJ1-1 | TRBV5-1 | TGCGCCAGCAGCCGGGCCCTTTTACAGGGGGCCGGAACTGAAGCTTTCTTT | CASSRALLQGAGTEAFF
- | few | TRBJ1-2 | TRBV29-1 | TGCAGCGTTAATCCTAGCTACACCTTC | CSVNPSYTF
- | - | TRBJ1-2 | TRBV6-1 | TGTGCCAGCAGTGAAAGGGGGGGGCTGGGCTATGGCTACACCTTC | CASSERGGLGYGYTF
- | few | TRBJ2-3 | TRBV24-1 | TGTGCCACGGCGTGGGCAGATACGCAGTATTTT | CATAWADTQYF
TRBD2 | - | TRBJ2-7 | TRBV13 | TGTGCCAGCAGCTCGGCGGGGGGGTTAGGCTACGAGCAGTACTTC | CASSSAGGLGYEQYF
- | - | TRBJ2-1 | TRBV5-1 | TGCGCCAGCAGCTCCGGGACCCACCTTAACAATGAGCAGTTCTTC | CASSSGTHLNNEQFF
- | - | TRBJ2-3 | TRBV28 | TGTGCCAGCACTATCATAGGAGGGGAGACAGATACGCAGTATTTT | CASTIIGGETDTQYF
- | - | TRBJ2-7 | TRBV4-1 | TGCGCCATCAGCCAGCATAGCACGAGCTCCTACGAGCAGTACTTC | CAISQHSTSSYEQYF
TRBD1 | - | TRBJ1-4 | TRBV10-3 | TGTGCCATCGGGGACTCAGGGGGGACTAATGAAAAACTGTTTTTT | CAIGDSGGTNEKLFF
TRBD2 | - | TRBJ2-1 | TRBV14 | TGTGCCAGCAGCCTCGGACTAGGATGGTCGTACAATGAGCAGTTCTTC | CASSLGLGWSYNEQFF
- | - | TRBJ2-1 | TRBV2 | TGTGCCAGCAATGGCAGGAACAATGAGCAGTTCTTC | CASNGRNNEQFF
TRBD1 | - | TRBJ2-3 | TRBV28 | TGTGCCAGCAGTTTATTACAGGGGGGAACAGATACGCAGTATTTT | CASSLLQGGTDTQYF
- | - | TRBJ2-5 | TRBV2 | TGTGCCAGCAGTGAAGCTCAGACTACTTACCAAGAGACCCAGTACTTC | CASSEAQTTYQETQYF
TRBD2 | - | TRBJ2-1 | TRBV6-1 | TGTGCCAGCAGTGAAGCGGGCAAAGGACTAGCAGCTTACAATGAGCAGTTCTTC | CASSEAGKGLAAYNEQFF
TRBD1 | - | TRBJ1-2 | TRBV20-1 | TGCAGTGCTAGCGGGACAGGGGATTCTAACTATGGCTACACCTTC | CSASGTGDSNYGYTF
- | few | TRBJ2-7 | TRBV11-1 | TGTGCCAGCAGCTTAGCGCAGGGCGGCTCCTACAATGAGCAGTACTTC | CASSLAQGGSYNEQYF
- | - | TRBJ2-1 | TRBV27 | TGTGCCAGCAGTTTACGGCGGATAAGTGGGCAGTTCTTC | CASSLRRISGQFF
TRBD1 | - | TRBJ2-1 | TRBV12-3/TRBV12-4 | TGTGCCAGCAGTTACGCCGGGACAGGGCACCGCAATGAGCAGTTCTTC | CASSYAGTGHRNEQFF
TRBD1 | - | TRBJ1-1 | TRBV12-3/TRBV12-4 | TGTGCCAGCAGTTCCGCCTACAGGGGGCGGGACACTGAAGCTTTCTTT | CASSSAYRGRDTEAFF
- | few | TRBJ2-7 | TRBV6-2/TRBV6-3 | TGTGCCAGCAACACGTACGTAGGTCTAGCCCCAACCTACGAGCAGTACTTC | CASNTYVGLAPTYEQYF
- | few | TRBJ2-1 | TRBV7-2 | TGTGCCAGCAGCCCACGGGCCGTCCACAATGAGCAGTTCTTC | CASSPRAVHNEQFF
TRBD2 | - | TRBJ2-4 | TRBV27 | TGTGCCAGCAGTTTACGTTGGCGGGAGGGCCTTGCCAAAAACATTCAGTACTTC | CASSLRWREGLAKNIQYF
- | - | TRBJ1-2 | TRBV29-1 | TGCAGCGCCGTCGGGGGATACTATGGCTACACCTTC | CSAVGGYYGYTF
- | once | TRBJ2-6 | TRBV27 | TGTGCCAGCAGATCCGCTCTAGCTCTGGGGGCCAACGTCCTGACTTTC | CASRSALALGANVLTF
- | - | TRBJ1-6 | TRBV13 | TGTGCCAGCGTGGGGATACAGCTTGAGGCGACACCCCTCCACTTT | CASVGIQLEATPLHF
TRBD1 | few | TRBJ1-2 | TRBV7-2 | TGTGCCAGCAGCTTAGCGGTTGGGCCAGGGGGTTGGGGCTACACCTTC | CASSLAVGPGGWGYTF
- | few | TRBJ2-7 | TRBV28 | TGTGCCAGCAGTTTCTCCCTAGCCTACCTAACCTACGAGCAGTACTTC | CASSFSLAYLTYEQYF
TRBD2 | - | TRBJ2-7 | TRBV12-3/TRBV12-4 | TGTGCCAGCAGTTCAAGGGCCGGGACTACAATTGAGCAGTACTTC | CASSSRAGTTIEQYF